This TCR beta chain appears in the sequencing data of a study of shared clonotypes between healthy human individuals. Some clones are missing from TCRdb's copy, which holds only in-frame ones; the method was immunoSEQ multiplex PCR. Counted here are approximately 2.1 million clones, 80% to 95% occurring once; the ten biggest clones make up around 0.4%. V gave up 6 bases and J gave up 2 bases; unmatched junction bases: 6. The CDR3 is 14 residues long. CDR1 is SGHAT and CDR2 is FQDESV in the germline V gene (reference sequence). This chain joins TRBV11-1 and TRBJ1-1; 7 bases fit TRBD1. The sample consisted of naive CD4+ T cells from PBMCs. The subset here: CD45RA+ positively selected. The sequence was obtained from a man aged 18 to 35 in good health. Some clones in this sample may be carry-over from other donors' samples. The CDR3, as DNA: TGTGCCAGCAGTGGAAACAGGGGAAACACTGAAGCTTTCTTT. This gives the protein CASSGNRGNTEAFF.